The T cell receptor (beta chain) under discussion was sequenced for a study of T cell responses to AZD1222 COVID-19 vaccine. This CDR3 is built from 14 residues. V lost 10 bases to trimming and J lost 0 bases, with 15 bases between them. In germline, CDR1 is MNHEY, CDR2 SVGAGI. A word on this clone: Its matching antigen is unknown.

Profiled with immunoSEQ multiplex PCR; TCRdb holds only in-frame clones, not every one. Among about 80,000 clones listed, more than 85% were seen once. Notes on the study in general: Spike-spanning, vaccine-associated CD4 TCRs were dominant at 160-218 and 743-854. The study identified only six AZD1222 recipients as seropositive at baseline. In a largely white British group with more females than males, clonal diversity was possibly underestimated. Receipt of two AZD1222 doses was followed by a rise in Spike-specific TCR breadth and depth.

The receptor was isolated from an adult who received the AZD1222 COVID-19 vaccine. The chain couples TRBV6-5 to TRBJ2-5, with a tentative D call TRBD2 (6 bases). The sample in question was peripheral blood, obtained 28 days after the second AZD1222 dose. The chain's CDR3 is CATAEWGDQETQYF. As DNA, the CDR3 is TGTGCCACAGCTGAGTGGGGGGACCAAGAGACCCAGTACTTC.